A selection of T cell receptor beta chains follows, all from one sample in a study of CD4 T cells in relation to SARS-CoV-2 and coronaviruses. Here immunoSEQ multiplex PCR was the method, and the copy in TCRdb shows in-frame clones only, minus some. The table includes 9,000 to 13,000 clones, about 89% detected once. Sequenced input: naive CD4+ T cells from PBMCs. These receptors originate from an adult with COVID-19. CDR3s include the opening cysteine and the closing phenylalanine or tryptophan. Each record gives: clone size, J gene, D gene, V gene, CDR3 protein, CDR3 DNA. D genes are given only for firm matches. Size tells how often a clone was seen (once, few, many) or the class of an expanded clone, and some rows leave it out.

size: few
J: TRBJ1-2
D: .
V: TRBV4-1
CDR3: CASSQDHPANYGYTF
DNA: TGCGCCAGCAGCCAAGATCATCCGGCTAACTATGGCTACACCTTC

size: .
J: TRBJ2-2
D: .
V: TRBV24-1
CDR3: CATSDSRSNTGELFF
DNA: TGTGCCACCAGTGACAGTCGTTCTAACACCGGGGAGCTGTTTTTT

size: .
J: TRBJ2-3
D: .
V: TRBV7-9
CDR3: CASSLRTDTQYF
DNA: TGTGCCAGCAGCTTACGAACAGATACGCAGTATTTT

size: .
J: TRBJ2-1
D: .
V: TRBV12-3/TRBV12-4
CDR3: CASSYVREQFF
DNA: TGTGCCAGCAGTTATGTCCGGGAGCAGTTCTTC

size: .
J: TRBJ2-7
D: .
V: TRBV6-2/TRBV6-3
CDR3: CASSYSLGFEQYF
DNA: TGTGCCAGCAGTTACTCTTTAGGGTTCGAGCAGTACTTC

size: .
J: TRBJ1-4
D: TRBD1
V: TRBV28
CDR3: CASSLSTGVSEKLFF
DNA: TGTGCCAGCAGTTTATCGACAGGGGTTAGTGAAAAACTGTTTTTT

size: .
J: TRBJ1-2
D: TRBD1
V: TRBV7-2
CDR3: CASSLTPTGVYGYTF
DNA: TGTGCCAGCAGCTTAACCCCTACAGGGGTTTATGGCTACACCTTC

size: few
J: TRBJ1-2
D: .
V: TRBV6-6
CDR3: CASSYEDSNYGYTF
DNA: TGTGCCAGCAGTTACGAGGACAGCAACTATGGCTACACCTTC

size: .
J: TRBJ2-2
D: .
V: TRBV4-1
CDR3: CASSPPRGAIGELFF
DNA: TGCGCCAGCAGCCCCCCCCGGGGGGCTATCGGGGAGCTGTTTTTT

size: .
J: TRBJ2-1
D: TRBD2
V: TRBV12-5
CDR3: CASGLGLAGAYNEQFF
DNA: TGTGCTAGTGGTTTAGGACTAGCGGGGGCATACAATGAGCAGTTCTTC

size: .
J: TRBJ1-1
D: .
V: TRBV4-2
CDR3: CASSMNTEAFF
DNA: TGTGCCAGCAGCATGAACACTGAAGCTTTCTTT